These 25 T cell receptor beta chains share one sample of origin, sequenced in a study of blood T cell repertoires in COVID-19 (dated by TCRdb to 2019 to 2021). The library was obtained by the immunoSEQ multiplex PCR assay. Not all clones reach the TCRdb copy of this immuneACCESS table, which keeps in-frame sequences only. Checked studies attribute under half of the gap to unresolved V genes and leave the rest unexplained. This sample comprises 300,000 to 450,000 clones, about 89% of them detected only once. Together, the top ten hold about 1.5% of the sample. Sequenced material: PBMCs or T cells enriched from blood (not recorded which). These TCRs come from a man aged 25 to 40 who had recovered from COVID-19.

This clone was detected only once. The gene calls are TRBV5-8 and TRBJ1-3; D is ambiguous. This CDR3 spans 14 amino acids. The V gene lost 4 bases and the J gene lost 4 bases, with 12 bases spanning the gap. CDR1 and CDR2 (germline): SGHTS, YDEGEE. CDR3 nucleotide sequence: TGTGCCAGCAGCCAAGGAACGGGAGGAAACACCATATATTTT. Its translation is CASSQGTGGNTIYF.

The V call is TRBV6-1, the J call TRBJ2-3; D gene ambiguous. Looked up from germline, CDR1 is MNHNS and CDR2 is SASEGT. V lost 3 bases, J lost 0 bases, and 10 bases lay in between. The CDR3 is 15 amino acids. CDR3 region: CASSDVEASTDTQYF. DNA of the CDR3: TGTGCCAGCAGTGACGTAGAGGCTAGCACAGATACGCAGTATTTT.

V is TRBV6-1 and J is TRBJ2-3, with a weak D call TRBD2 (5 bases). V was cut by 3 bases and J by 6 bases, with 10 bases left in between. Germline assignment: CDR1 MNHNS and CDR2 SASEGT. There are 13 residues in the CDR3. The CDR3, as DNA: TGTGCCAGCAGTGACAATAGGAGGGATACGCAGTATTTT. Translated, it gives CASSDNRRDTQYF.

This sequence joins TRBV3-1 (or the pseudogene TRBV3-2) and TRBJ1-2, with D hard to call. CDR1 LGHDT and CDR2 YNNKEL come from the germline V gene (reference sequence). The CDR3 consists of 15 residues. Trimming removed 1 base from V and 2 bases from J, with 11 bases in between. CDR3 sequence (DNA): TGTGCCAGCAGCCAAGGGTCTACGGGGAACTATGGCTACACCTTC. This codes for CASSQGSTGNYGYTF.

This sequence joins TRBV19 and TRBJ1-2; 7 nucleotides align to TRBD1. Germline CDR1 LNHDA, CDR2 SQIVND (reference sequence). This CDR3 region has 15 residues. J was trimmed by 4 bases and V by 4 bases; bases with no gene match: 9. The CDR3 loop is CASSTPDRRTYGYTF. The CDR3 nucleotides read TGTGCCAGTAGTACTCCGGACAGGAGGACCTATGGCTACACCTTC.

This clone was seen once. This sequence joins TRBV12-3 or TRBV12-4 and TRBJ2-4, with 8 bases fitting TRBD2. With 6 bases clipped from V and 7 bases from J, the junction kept 5 bases outside the gene matches. The CDR3 runs to 13 residues. CDR3 DNA: TGTGCCAGCAGCCGGGGGGGGACCAACATTCAGTACTTC. It yields the protein CASSRGGTNIQYF.

This chain uses TRBV29-1 with TRBJ2-3; D gene unclear. CDR3 size: 13 residues. CDR1 is SQVTM and CDR2 is ANQGSEA in the germline V gene. The CDR3 sequence is CTWSAASTDTQYF. The DNA for the CDR3 is TGCACCTGGTCGGCGGCTAGCACAGATACGCAGTATTTT.

J is TRBJ1-1 and V is TRBV5-1, with 9 nucleotides matching TRBD1. The CDR3 is 14 amino acids. V dropped 4 bases and J dropped 6; count of bases not matched to a gene: 7. Per the germline V gene, CDR1 is SGHRS and CDR2 is YFSETQ. Written as DNA, the CDR3 is TGCGCCAGCAGCGAGGGGACAGGGCTTTCTGAAGCTTTCTTT. Translated: CASSEGTGLSEAFF.

The chain uses TRBV7-9 and TRBJ1-1; 9 bases are a match to TRBD1. CDR1 is SEHNR and CDR2 is FQNEAQ in the germline V gene (reference sequence). V gave up 5 bases and J gave up 3 bases; unmatched junction bases: 7. The CDR3 runs to 15 residues. CDR3 in amino acids: CASSPRRTGDTEAFF. The CDR3 region has the DNA TGTGCCAGCAGCCCTAGACGGACAGGGGACACTGAAGCTTTCTTT.

CDR3 loop: CASSETRGAGLTQYF. DNA for the CDR3: TGTGCCAGCAGCGAGACGCGGGGGGCCGGGTTGACGCAGTATTTT. The J gene is TRBJ2-3, the V gene TRBV11-2; 8 bases are a match to TRBD2. This CDR3 spans 15 amino acids. Germline V CDR1 and CDR2: SGHAT, FQNNGV. Trimming took 5 bases from V and 9 from J; bases not matched to a gene: 13.

The chain couples TRBV19 to TRBJ2-3, with a possible D match to TRBD1 (5 bases). The CDR3 covers 12 residues. CDR1 is LNHDA, CDR2 SQIVND, per germline (reference sequence). Trimming shortened V by 2 bases and J by 11 bases, and 11 bases separated the two germline ends. The CDR3 is CASSIQGERQYF. In nucleotides, the CDR3 is TGTGCCAGTAGTATACAGGGTGAAAGGCAGTATTTT. Using reference TRBV19 and TRBJ2-3 for the parts outside the CDR3, the full variable domain is DGGITQSPKYLFRKEGQNVTLSCEQNLNHDAMYWYRQDPGQGLRLIYYSQIVNDFQKGDIAEGYSVSREKKESFPLTVTSAQKNPTAFYLCASSIQGERQYFGPGTRLTVL.

The J gene is TRBJ1-6, the V gene TRBV27, with 7 positions matching TRBD1. Losses at the gene ends were 6 bases for V and 0 bases for J; bases not matched to a gene: 5. Germline lookup yields CDR1 MNHEY and CDR2 SMNVEV (reference sequence). The CDR3 sequence is 16 residues long. The CDR3 protein is CASSRQGLSYNSPLHF. The CDR3 region has the DNA TGTGCCAGCAGCAGACAGGGTCTCTCCTATAATTCACCCCTCCACTTT.

The chain's CDR3 is CASSLSGRDLHYGYTF. The DNA of the CDR3 is TGCGCCAGCAGCTTGAGCGGGAGGGATCTACACTATGGCTACACCTTC. The V call is TRBV5-1, the J call TRBJ1-2; D gene uncertain. Per the germline V gene, CDR1 is SGHRS and CDR2 is YFSETQ. The CDR3 extends over 16 amino acids. Trimming took 1 base from V and 3 from J, leaving 16 bases between them.

The rearrangement links TRBV7-6 to TRBJ2-7; TRBD1 agrees at 12 bases. V gave up 5 bases and J gave up 1 base; unmatched junction bases: 12. Germline-derived CDR1 and CDR2 are SGHVS and FNYEAQ. This CDR3 is 18 amino acids long. The CDR3 DNA sequence: TGTGCCAGCAGCGCCGGAGGGACAGGGGGCTCGGAATCCTACGAGCAGTACTTC. As protein: CASSAGGTGGSESYEQYF.

The chain joins TRBV10-3 to TRBJ1-1; D unclear. The CDR3 is 14 residues long. Deletions cut 11 bases from V and 5 bases from J, with 21 bases between. Looked up from germline, CDR1 is ENHRY and CDR2 is SYGVKD. The CDR3 bases are TGTGCCTCGAGCCTCGGGAACACCGGGACTGAAGCTTTCTTT. It translates to CASSLGNTGTEAFF.

V usage is TRBV6-2 or TRBV6-3 and J usage is TRBJ2-3, with TRBD1 matching 7 bases. Trimming took 2 bases from V and 2 from J; bases not matched to a gene: 10. Germline V CDR1 and CDR2: MNHEY, SVGEGT. CDR3 length: 17 residues. The CDR3 loop reads CASSYTVPGQTTDTQYF. Written as DNA, the CDR3 is TGTGCCAGCAGTTACACAGTTCCGGGACAGACCACAGATACGCAGTATTTT.

This chain uses TRBV6-5 with TRBJ1-6; D gene ambiguous. The V and J ends lost 8 bases and 3 bases respectively, with 8 bases between them. CDR1 and CDR2 (germline): MNHEY, SVGAGI. The CDR3 loop spans 13 amino acids. CDR3 in DNA: TGTGCCAGCGCCCCCGGCTATAATTCACCCCTCCACTTT. It codes for CASAPGYNSPLHF.

The rearrangement joins TRBV29-1 to TRBJ2-1; 7 nucleotides agree with TRBD1. The trim removed 7 bases at V and 4 bases at J, leaving 1 base unmatched. The CDR3 has 11 amino acids. Looked up from germline, CDR1 is SQVTM and CDR2 is ANQGSEA. The CDR3 region has the DNA TGCAGCGGGGGACAGTACAATGAGCAGTTCTTC. Protein product: CSGGQYNEQFF.

This sequence joins TRBV6-1 and TRBJ1-2; TRBD1 matches at 7 bases. CDR3 length equals 14 residues. Germline CDR1 is MNHNS and CDR2 is SASEGT. V shed 3 bases, J shed 3 bases, and the junction held 4 bases outside the gene matches. For the CDR3, the DNA is TGTGCCAGCAGTGATTGGACAGGAGACTATGGCTACACCTTC. Translation: CASSDWTGDYGYTF.

The rearrangement uses TRBV6-1 and TRBJ1-3; 8 bases are shared with TRBD1. The CDR3 has 13 residues. Unmatched junction bases numbered 2, after V lost 6 bases and J lost 4 bases. Germline V CDR1 and CDR2: MNHNS, SASEGT. The CDR3 nucleotides read TGTGCCAGCAGCTGGGACAGGGGAAACACCATATATTTT. Its protein is CASSWDRGNTIYF.

The rearrangement joins TRBV10-1 to TRBJ1-6; 8 bases line up with TRBD1. Germline CDR1 reads WNHNN; CDR2 reads SYGVQD (reference sequence). Trimming took 8 bases from V and 6 from J; bases not matched to a gene: 3. This CDR3 contains 13 residues. CDR3: CASADRANSPLHF. As DNA, the CDR3 is TGCGCCAGCGCGGACAGGGCTAATTCACCCCTCCACTTT.

The rearrangement joins TRBV4-2 to TRBJ2-1; TRBD2 agrees at 9 bases. The CDR3 has 16 residues. The junction had 6 bases not matched to a gene; V was cut back by 1 base and J by 5 bases. Germline V gene lookup returns CDR1 LGHNA and CDR2 YNFKEQ. The CDR3 DNA reads TGTGCCAGCAGCCAAGGGGCTAGCGGGGCCAACAATGAGCAGTTCTTC. Protein sequence: CASSQGASGANNEQFF.

The rearrangement joins TRBV3-1 (or the pseudogene TRBV3-2) to TRBJ1-2; D gene unclear. V lost 0 bases and J 8 bases, leaving 7 bases between the germline ends. Germline CDR1 reads LGHDT; CDR2 reads YNNKEL (reference sequence). CDR3 length: 12 amino acids. The DNA for the CDR3 is TGTGCCAGCAGCCAAGAGAGCCAAGGCTACACCTTC. Its protein product is CASSQESQGYTF.

The chain recombines TRBV27 with TRBJ1-1; the D gene is possibly TRBD1 (6 bases). This CDR3 spans 14 amino acids. V was shortened by 5 bases and J by 1 base, with 11 bases between the two germline ends. CDR1 and CDR2 (germline): MNHEY, SMNVEV (reference sequence). The CDR3 region is CASSAGTRNTEAFF. CDR3 coding DNA: TGTGCCAGCAGTGCCGGGACAAGGAACACTGAAGCTTTCTTT.

This clone was detected only a few times. The V call is TRBV30, the J call TRBJ1-2; D is unclear. Germline-derived CDR1 and CDR2 are GTSNPN and SVGIG (reference sequence). V was shortened by 1 base and J by 5 bases, with 5 bases between the two germline ends. This CDR3 region has 11 residues. CDR3 amino acids: CAWSGGYGYTF. CDR3 coding DNA: TGTGCCTGGAGTGGCGGTTATGGCTACACCTTC.